These 13 T cell receptor beta chains were all obtained from the same sample, sequenced in a study of shared clonotypes between healthy human individuals. Naive CD8 isolation took CD45RO-negative cells positively selected for CCR7 and excluded terminally differentiated effector memory CD45RA+ cells. The method was immunoSEQ multiplex PCR; TCRdb's version includes in-frame clones alone and lacks a portion of them. In the table there are about 2 million clones, less than 95% of which are singletons. Sequenced input: naive CD8+ T cells sorted from blood. The receptor source for this set is a man between 18 and 29 years old in good health.

The J gene is TRBJ2-1, the V gene TRBV30; 7 nucleotides align to TRBD2. This CDR3 has 12 amino acids. Trimming took 0 bases from V and 12 from J; bases not matched to a gene: 5. Germline CDR1 GTSNPN, CDR2 SVGIG (reference sequence). As DNA, the CDR3 is TGTGCCTGGAGTGTCGGGGGGTCAGGGCAGTTCTTC. It translates to CAWSVGGSGQFF.

The rearrangement joins TRBV19 to TRBJ2-2, with no clear D. This CDR3 region has 13 residues. V shed 5 bases and J shed 7 bases, with 11 bases lying between them. Germline lookup yields CDR1 LNHDA and CDR2 SQIVND (reference sequence). DNA for the CDR3: TGTGCCAGTAGTTTCCCCCCTGGCGGGGAGCTGTTTTTT. As protein: CASSFPPGGELFF.

This chain links TRBV9 with TRBJ1-1; maybe TRBD1 (6 bases). This CDR3 is built from 17 residues. Trimming pared 4 bases from V and 0 bases from J, leaving 19 bases between. Germline V lookup: CDR1 SGDLS, CDR2 YYNGEE. The CDR3 here is CASSSFPDSLMNTEAFF. The CDR3 DNA sequence: TGTGCCAGCAGCAGCTTTCCGGACAGCCTTATGAACACTGAAGCTTTCTTT.

Comment on this clone: The same CDR3 can be traced to other DNA sequences in this sample. The J gene is TRBJ2-1, the V gene TRBV28, with D possibly matching TRBD2 (5 bases). CDR3 length: 12 amino acids. Germline CDR1 and CDR2: MDHEN and SYDVKM. Trimming removed 1 base from V and 7 bases from J, with 5 bases in between. This chain's CDR3 is CASSLSGNEQFF. For the CDR3, the DNA is TGTGCCAGCAGTTTATCGGGGAATGAGCAGTTCTTC.

The CDR3 bases are TGCGCCAGCAGCTTGGTAGGACAGGGTACAGGGGCCAACGTCCTGACTTTC. Its translation: CASSLVGQGTGANVLTF. The chain employs TRBV5-1 and TRBJ2-6, with 8 bases that match TRBD1. V dropped 0 bases and J dropped 4; count of bases not matched to a gene: 6. The germline CDR1 and CDR2 sequences are SGHRS and YFSETQ. The CDR3 runs 17 residues.

V is TRBV28 and J is TRBJ1-1; 9 positions match TRBD1. The V gene end was trimmed by 6 bases and the J gene end by 0 bases; junction bases not matched to a gene: 11. Germline lookup yields CDR1 MDHEN and CDR2 SYDVKM. The CDR3 length is 17 residues. The CDR3 protein is CASSTGQGLFMNTEAFF. CDR3 DNA sequence: TGTGCCAGCAGCACGGGACAGGGCCTCTTTATGAACACTGAAGCTTTCTTT.

The chain carries TRBV28 and TRBJ1-3; D is ambiguous. Germline V gene data show CDR1 as MDHEN and CDR2 as SYDVKM. V lost 2 bases to trimming and J lost 4 bases, with 9 bases between them. The CDR3 extends over 14 amino acids. The CDR3 DNA is TGTGCCAGCAGTTTAGGGGTGTCGGGAAACACCATATATTTT. It encodes CASSLGVSGNTIYF.

The V call is TRBV4-1, the J call TRBJ2-3; 7 nucleotides match TRBD2. Per germline, CDR1 MGHRA and CDR2 YSYEKL. The CDR3 totals 12 residues. Trimming cost V 6 bases and J 8 bases; bases outside gene matches: 5. CDR3 loop: CASRLGGGTQYF. The CDR3, as DNA: TGCGCCAGCAGGCTGGGGGGGGGTACGCAGTATTTT.

This clone came up once. The J gene is TRBJ1-2, the V gene TRBV19; 7 nucleotides align to TRBD1. Unmatched junction bases numbered 10, after V lost 0 bases and J lost 3 bases. This CDR3 is 17 amino acids long. Germline CDR1 is LNHDA and CDR2 is SQIVND (reference sequence). CDR3 DNA sequence: TGTGCCAGTAGTATAGACTTGGAGACGACAGGGTACTATGGCTACACCTTC. It specifies CASSIDLETTGYYGYTF. Filled out from reference TRBV19 and TRBJ1-2, the complete variable domain reads DGGITQSPKYLFRKEGQNVTLSCEQNLNHDAMYWYRQDPGQGLRLIYYSQIVNDFQKGDIAEGYSVSREKKESFPLTVTSAQKNPTAFYLCASSIDLETTGYYGYTFGSGTRLTVV.

The chain is built from TRBV5-6 and TRBJ2-3; D remains ambiguous. The CDR3 is made up of 14 amino acids. Trimming pared 1 base from V and 6 bases from J, leaving 12 bases between. The germline V gene has CDR1 SGHDT and CDR2 YYEEEE. CDR3 protein: CASSLLAERDTQYF. The DNA for the CDR3 is TGTGCCAGCAGCTTGCTGGCGGAGAGGGATACGCAGTATTTT.

The rearrangement joins TRBV9 to TRBJ2-5; maybe TRBD2 (5 bases). The CDR3 covers 14 residues. The V gene's germline CDR1 is SGDLS and CDR2 YYNGEE. V dropped 4 bases and J dropped 0 bases, with 10 bases sitting between them. The CDR3 coding sequence is TGTGCCAGCAGCCTCCCGGAGGACCAAGAGACCCAGTACTTC. Its translation is CASSLPEDQETQYF. Complete variable domain (other parts from reference TRBV9 and TRBJ2-5): DSGVTQTPKHLITATGQRVTLRCSPRSGDLSVYWYQQSLDQGLQFLIQYYNGEERAKGNILERFSAQQFPDLHSELNLSSLELGDSALYFCASSLPEDQETQYFGPGTRLLVL.

This sequence joins TRBV2 and TRBJ1-4; no clear D. Germline assignment: CDR1 SNHLY and CDR2 FYNNEI. V lost 2 bases to trimming and J lost 8 bases, with 12 bases between them. This CDR3 has 14 residues. The CDR3 sequence is CASSEPRQNEKLFF. The CDR3 bases are TGTGCCAGCAGTGAACCCCGGCAGAACGAAAAACTGTTTTTT. The full variable domain, with the rest looked up from reference TRBV2 and TRBJ1-4, is EPEVTQTPSHQVTQMGQEVILRCVPISNHLYFYWYRQILGQKVEFLVSFYNNEISEKSEIFDDQFSVERPDGSNFTLKIRSTKLEDSAMYFCASSEPRQNEKLFFGSGTQLSVL.

This chain links TRBV10-2 with TRBJ2-5; the D is unclear. Germline-derived CDR1 and CDR2 are WSHSY and SAAADI. V was cut by 4 bases and J by 4 bases, with 7 bases left in between. This CDR3 spans 12 amino acids. The CDR3 is CASSALSETQYF. As DNA, the CDR3 is TGCGCCAGCAGTGCCTTGTCAGAGACCCAGTACTTC.